The 7 T cell receptor beta chains below all came from one sample that was sequenced in a study of blood T cell repertoires in COVID-19. The assay was immunoSEQ multiplex PCR, and TCRdb's table has in-frame clones only and misses some. This table has about 120,000 clones, approximately 92% appearing once. Material: peripheral blood. The origin of the receptors is a man in his 70s with active or convalescent COVID-19.

This clone was counted a few times. This chain joins TRBV28 and TRBJ1-3; 8 nucleotides line up with TRBD1. Germline V gene sequence: CDR1 MDHEN, CDR2 SYDVKM. The CDR3 extends over 18 amino acids. The V and J ends lost 4 bases and 4 bases, in that order; junction bases with no gene match: 15. CDR3 protein: CASSSHGDRGLAGNTIYF. The CDR3 DNA reads as TGTGCCAGCAGTTCCCACGGTGACAGGGGACTGGCCGGAAACACCATATATTTT.

The chain has TRBV29-1 and TRBJ2-3; 8 bases are shared with TRBD2. The ends lost 3 bases at V and 3 bases at J; junction bases unmatched: 2. The germline gives CDR1 SQVTM, CDR2 ANQGSEA. The CDR3 extends over 13 amino acids. CDR3 sequence: CSVEASGTDTQYF. CDR3 DNA sequence: TGCAGCGTTGAGGCTAGCGGGACAGATACGCAGTATTTT.

CDR3 protein: CASSQARDRGFEKLFF. Written as DNA, the CDR3 is TGTGCCAGCAGCCAAGCCCGGGACAGGGGATTCGAAAAACTGTTTTTT. The chain uses TRBV3-1 (or the pseudogene TRBV3-2) and TRBJ1-4, with TRBD1 matching 10 bases. The germline V gene has CDR1 LGHDT and CDR2 YNNKEL (reference sequence). The CDR3 runs to 16 residues. The trim removed 1 base at V and 8 bases at J, leaving 7 bases unmatched.

This clone was counted once. V and J are TRBV6-5 and TRBJ2-7, with 8 bases fitting TRBD2. V dropped 2 bases and J dropped 2; count of bases not matched to a gene: 8. The germline V gene has CDR1 MNHEY and CDR2 SVGAGI. This CDR3 is built from 16 residues. This CDR3 is CASSYGISGSAYEQYF. The CDR3 DNA reads as TGTGCCAGCAGTTACGGGATCAGCGGGAGTGCCTACGAGCAGTACTTC.

The CDR3 DNA reads TGTGCCAGCAGATCTGGACAGATTAATGAAAAACTGTTTTTT. Protein product: CASRSGQINEKLFF. The rearrangement joins TRBV28 to TRBJ1-4; tentative D call: TRBD1 (6 bases). The V gene lost 6 bases and the J gene lost 4 bases, with 12 bases spanning the gap. Germline CDR1 MDHEN, CDR2 SYDVKM. There are 14 residues in the CDR3.

The rearrangement links TRBV3-1 (or the pseudogene TRBV3-2) to TRBJ1-4; 7 nucleotides agree with TRBD1. The ends lost 4 bases at V and 7 bases at J; junction bases unmatched: 6. The CDR3 covers 14 residues. Germline lookup yields CDR1 LGHDT and CDR2 YNNKEL (reference sequence). Here the CDR3 DNA reads TGTGCCAGCAGCCCCAGACAGGGATCTGAAAAACTGTTTTTT. It specifies CASSPRQGSEKLFF.

This clone has just one count. The chain employs TRBV15 and TRBJ2-7; TRBD2 matches 9 bases. CDR1 is LNHNV and CDR2 is YYDKDF in the germline V gene (reference sequence). V gave up 5 bases and J gave up 5 bases; unmatched junction bases: 10. CDR3 length: 15 amino acids. CDR3 in amino acids: CATSPGGGRDHEQYF. CDR3 bases: TGTGCCACCAGCCCCGGGGGCGGGAGGGATCACGAGCAGTACTTC. Supplemented by reference TRBV15 and TRBJ2-7, the full variable domain reads DAMVIQNPRYQVTQFGKPVTLSCSQTLNHNVMYWYQQKSSQAPKLLFHYYDKDFNNEADTPDNFQSRRPNTSFCFLDIRSPGLGDTAMYLCATSPGGGRDHEQYFGPGTRLTVT.